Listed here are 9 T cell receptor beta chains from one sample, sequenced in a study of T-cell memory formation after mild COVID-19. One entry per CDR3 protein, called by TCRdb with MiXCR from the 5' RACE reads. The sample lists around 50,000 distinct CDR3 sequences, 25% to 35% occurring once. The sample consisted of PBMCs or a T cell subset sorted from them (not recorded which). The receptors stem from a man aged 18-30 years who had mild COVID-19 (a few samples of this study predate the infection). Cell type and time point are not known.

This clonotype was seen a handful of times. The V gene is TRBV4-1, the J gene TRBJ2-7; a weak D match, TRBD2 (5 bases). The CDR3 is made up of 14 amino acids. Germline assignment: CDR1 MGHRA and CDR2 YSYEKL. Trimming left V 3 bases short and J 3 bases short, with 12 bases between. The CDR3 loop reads CASSQNEGSYEQYF. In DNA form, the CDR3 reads TGCGCCAGCAGCCAGAATGAGGGCAGCTACGAGCAGTACTTC.

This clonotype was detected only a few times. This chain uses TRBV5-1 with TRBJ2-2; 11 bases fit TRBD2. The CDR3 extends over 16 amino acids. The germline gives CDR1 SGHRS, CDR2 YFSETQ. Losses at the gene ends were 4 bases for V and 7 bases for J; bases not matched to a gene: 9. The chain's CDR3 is CASSVPWGLADGELFF. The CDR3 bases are TGCGCCAGCAGCGTACCCTGGGGACTAGCGGACGGGGAGCTGTTTTTT. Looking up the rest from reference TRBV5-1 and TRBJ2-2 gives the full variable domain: KAGVTQTPRYLIKTRGQQVTLSCSPISGHRSVSWYQQTPGQGLQFLFEYFSETQRNKGNFPGRFSGRQFSNSRSEMNVSTLELGDSALYLCASSVPWGLADGELFFGEGSRLTVL.

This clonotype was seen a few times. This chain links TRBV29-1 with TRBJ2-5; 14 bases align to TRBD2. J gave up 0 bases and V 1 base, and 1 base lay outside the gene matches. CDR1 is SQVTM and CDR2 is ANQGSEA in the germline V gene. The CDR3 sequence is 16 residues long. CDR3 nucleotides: TGCAGCGTTGAAGGGGGACTAGCGGGGGACCAAGAGACCCAGTACTTC. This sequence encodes CSVEGGLAGDQETQYF.

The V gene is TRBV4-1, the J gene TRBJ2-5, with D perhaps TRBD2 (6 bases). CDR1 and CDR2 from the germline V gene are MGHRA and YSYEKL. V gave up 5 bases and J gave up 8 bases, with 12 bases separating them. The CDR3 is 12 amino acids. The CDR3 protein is CASSGGAATQYF. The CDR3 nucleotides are TGCGCCAGCAGCGGCGGGGCCGCAACCCAGTACTTC.

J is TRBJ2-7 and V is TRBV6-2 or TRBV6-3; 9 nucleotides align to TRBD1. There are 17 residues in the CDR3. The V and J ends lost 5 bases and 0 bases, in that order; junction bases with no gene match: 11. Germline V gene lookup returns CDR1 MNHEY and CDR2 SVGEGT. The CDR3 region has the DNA TGTGCCAGCAGTCTACCGGGACAGGGATTCAGCTCCTACGAGCAGTACTTC. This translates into CASSLPGQGFSSYEQYF.

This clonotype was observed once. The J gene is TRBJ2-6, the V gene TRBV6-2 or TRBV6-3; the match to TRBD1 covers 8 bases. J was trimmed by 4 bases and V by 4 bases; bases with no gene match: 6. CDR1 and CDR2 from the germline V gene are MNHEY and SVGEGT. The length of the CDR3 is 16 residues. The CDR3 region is CASSSSGGRGANVLTF. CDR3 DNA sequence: TGTGCCAGCAGTTCGTCAGGGGGCAGGGGGGCCAACGTCCTGACTTTC.

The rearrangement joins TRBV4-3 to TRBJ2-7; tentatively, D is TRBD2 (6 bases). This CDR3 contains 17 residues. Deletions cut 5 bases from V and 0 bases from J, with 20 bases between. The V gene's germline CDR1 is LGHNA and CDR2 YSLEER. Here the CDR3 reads CASSTHDPGTDSYEQYV. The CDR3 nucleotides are TGCGCCAGCAGCACCCACGACCCCGGGACTGACTCCTACGAGCAGTACGTC.

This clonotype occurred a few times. The CDR3 coding sequence is TGTGCCAGCAGTTATACCGCGGGAACCTACGAGCAGTACTTC. It specifies CASSYTAGTYEQYF. This chain joins TRBV6-2 or TRBV6-3 and TRBJ2-7; TRBD2 might be the D (6 bases). The germline V gene has CDR1 MNHEY and CDR2 SVGEGT. The CDR3 is 14 residues long. The V gene lost 3 bases and the J gene lost 2 bases, with 11 bases spanning the gap.

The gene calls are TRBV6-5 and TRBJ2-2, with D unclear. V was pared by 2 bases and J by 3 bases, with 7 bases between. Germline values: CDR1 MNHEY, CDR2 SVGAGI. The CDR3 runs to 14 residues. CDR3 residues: CASSYTLDTGELFF. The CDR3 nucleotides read TGTGCCAGCAGTTACACGCTGGACACCGGGGAGCTGTTTTTT.